Each of the 3 T cell receptor beta chains below was sequenced from the same sample in a study of T cell responses to AZD1222 COVID-19 vaccine. Assay used: immunoSEQ multiplex PCR; TCRdb lists only in-frame clones, some missing. This sample yields 87,000 or so clones, of which about 89% are seen a single time; 3.7% belongs to the top ten. This specimen was peripheral blood, taken on day 0 of AZD1222 vaccination. All receptors come from an adult in good health.

This chain links TRBV7-8 with TRBJ2-3, with D perhaps TRBD2 (5 bases). Germline V gene sequence: CDR1 SGHVS, CDR2 FQNEAQ. V was clipped by 5 bases and J by 3 bases, with 12 bases between them. This CDR3 has 14 amino acids. The CDR3 sequence: CASSVGLFTDTQYF. As DNA, the CDR3 is TGTGCCAGCAGCGTCGGACTTTTTACAGATACGCAGTATTTT.

V and J are TRBV7-3 and TRBJ1-1; D is undetermined. The CDR3 extends over 15 amino acids. Trimming stripped 2 bases from V and 1 base from J, with 11 bases between. Germline V gives CDR1 SGHTA, CDR2 FQGTGA. Here the CDR3 DNA reads TGTGCCAGCAGCTTAGAGTCTGGCCAGAACACTGAAGCTTTCTTT. The encoded protein is CASSLESGQNTEAFF. Supplemented by reference TRBV7-3 and TRBJ1-1, the full variable domain reads GAGVSQTPSNKVTEKGKYVELRCDPISGHTALYWYRQSLGQGPEFLIYFQGTGAADDSGLPNDRFFAVRPEGSVSTLKIQRTERGDSAVYLCASSLESGQNTEAFFGQGTRLTVV.

The chain couples TRBV5-1 to TRBJ1-3; 9 bases fit TRBD1. Germline V CDR1 and CDR2: SGHRS, YFSETQ. CDR3 length: 14 residues. J was trimmed by 7 bases and V by 3 bases; bases with no gene match: 5. This CDR3 is CASSSGQGSNTIYF. The CDR3 DNA is TGCGCCAGCAGCTCGGGACAGGGAAGCAACACCATATATTTT.